This TCR beta chain was identified during a study of blood T cell repertoires in COVID-19. Study details: Both acute and convalescent COVID-19 samples were obtained from the United States, Italy and Spain.

This clone was seen more than once but under ten times. Per the original methods: Amplification of reference gene primers provided the estimated nucleated cell counts. Sequencing was performed with immunoSEQ multiplex PCR; in TCRdb, only in-frame clones are kept and a portion is missing. Clone size and the V and J calls come from that table; the DNA yielded D and trimming. The repertoire has around 72,000 clones, about four fifths of them found once; the top ten carry about 5%. The germline gives CDR1 SGHRS, CDR2 YFSETQ. J lost 0 bases, V lost 7 bases, and 10 bases had no gene match. This CDR3 has 17 amino acids.

The sequence was collected from a woman aged 55-69 years with acute or convalescent COVID-19. The chain couples TRBV5-1 to TRBJ1-4; 9 bases align to TRBD1. Sequencing was done on a sample of peripheral blood. The CDR3 DNA reads TGCGCCAGCCGTCCCGGGACAGGGTATGCAACTAATGAAAAACTGTTTTTT. It specifies CASRPGTGYATNEKLFF. The full variable domain, rest sourced from reference TRBV5-1 and TRBJ1-4, is KAGVTQTPRYLIKTRGQQVTLSCSPISGHRSVSWYQQTPGQGLQFLFEYFSETQRNKGNFPGRFSGRQFSNSRSEMNVSTLELGDSALYLCASRPGTGYATNEKLFFGSGTQLSVL.